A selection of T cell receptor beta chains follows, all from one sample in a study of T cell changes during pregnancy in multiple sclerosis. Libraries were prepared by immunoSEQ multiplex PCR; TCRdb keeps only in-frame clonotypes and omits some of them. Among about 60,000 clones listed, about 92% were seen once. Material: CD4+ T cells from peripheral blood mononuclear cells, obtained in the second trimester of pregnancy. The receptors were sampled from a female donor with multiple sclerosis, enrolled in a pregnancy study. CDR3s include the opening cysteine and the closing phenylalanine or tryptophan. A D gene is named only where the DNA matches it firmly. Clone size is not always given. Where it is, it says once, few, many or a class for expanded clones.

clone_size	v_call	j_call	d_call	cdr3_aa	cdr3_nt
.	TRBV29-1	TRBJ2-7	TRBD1	CSVIPGQGVIYEQYF	TGCAGCGTTATACCTGGACAGGGGGTTATCTACGAGCAGTACTTC
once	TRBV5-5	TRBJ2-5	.	CASSSVLMETQYF	TGTGCCAGCAGCTCAGTCCTGATGGAGACCCAGTACTTC
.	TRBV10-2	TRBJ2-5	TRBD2	CASSERTSGSGETQYF	TGCGCCAGCAGTGAGAGAACTAGCGGGAGCGGAGAGACCCAGTACTTC
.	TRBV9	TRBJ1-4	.	CASSVQGGEGEKLFF	TGTGCCAGCAGCGTACAGGGAGGGGAGGGTGAAAAACTGTTTTTT
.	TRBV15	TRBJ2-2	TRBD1	CATSREHRGTGELFF	TGTGCCACCAGCAGAGAACACAGGGGAACCGGGGAGCTGTTTTTT
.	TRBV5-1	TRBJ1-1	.	CASRQLMNTEAFF	TGCGCCAGTCGACAGTTGATGAACACTGAAGCTTTCTTT
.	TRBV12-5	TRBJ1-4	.	CASGFRRGGEKLFF	TGTGCTAGTGGTTTCCGACGGGGGGGGGAAAAACTGTTTTTT
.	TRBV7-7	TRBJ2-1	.	CASSSDSYNEQFF	TGTGCCAGCAGCTCGGACAGCTACAATGAGCAGTTCTTC
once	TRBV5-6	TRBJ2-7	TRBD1	CASSLDRGVGQYF	TGTGCCAGCAGCCTGGACAGGGGGGTCGGGCAGTACTTC
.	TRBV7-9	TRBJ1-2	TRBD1	CASSLAGTGKGGGYTF	TGTGCCAGCAGCTTAGCAGGGACAGGGAAAGGAGGGGGCTACACCTTC
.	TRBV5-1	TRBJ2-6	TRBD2	CASRNPGGSANVLTF	TGCGCCAGCAGGAACCCGGGAGGCTCGGCCAACGTCCTGACTTTC
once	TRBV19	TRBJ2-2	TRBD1	CASSIRRGTGDTGELFF	TGTGCCAGTAGTATAAGGCGAGGGACAGGGGACACCGGGGAGCTGTTTTTT
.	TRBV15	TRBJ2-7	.	CATSRDAAGDEQYF	TGTGCCACCAGCAGAGATGCTGCCGGGGACGAGCAGTACTTC
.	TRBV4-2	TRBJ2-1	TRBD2	CASSHANRAGGYNEQFF	TGTGCCAGCAGCCACGCCAACAGAGCGGGGGGTTACAATGAGCAGTTCTTC
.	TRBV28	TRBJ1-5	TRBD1	CASSPDRGVVQPQHF	TGTGCCAGCAGTCCGGACAGGGGAGTAGTCCAGCCCCAGCATTTT
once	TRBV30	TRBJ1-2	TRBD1	CAWHRQGNAYGYTF	TGTGCCTGGCATCGACAGGGTAACGCGTATGGCTACACCTTC
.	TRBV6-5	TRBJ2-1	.	CASFPSGTTTHEQFF	TGTGCCAGCTTCCCCTCCGGGACAACCACACATGAGCAGTTCTTC
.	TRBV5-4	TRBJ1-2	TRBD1	CASSGGTGGDYGYTF	TGTGCCAGCAGCGGAGGGACAGGGGGCGACTATGGCTACACCTTC
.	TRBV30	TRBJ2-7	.	CAWGTGSLEQYF	TGTGCCTGGGGGACTGGCTCCCTCGAGCAGTACTTC
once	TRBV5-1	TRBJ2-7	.	CASSLAGGVLAEQYF	TGCGCCAGCAGCTTGGCGGGCGGGGTGCTGGCCGAGCAGTACTTC
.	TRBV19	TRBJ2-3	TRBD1	CASSITSRTGRLGLTDTQYF	TGTGCCAGTAGTATAACGTCAAGGACAGGGAGATTGGGTCTCACAGATACGCAGTATTTT
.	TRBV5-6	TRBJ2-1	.	CASSLYGSSYNEQFF	TGTGCCAGCAGCTTGTATGGGAGCTCCTACAATGAGCAGTTCTTC
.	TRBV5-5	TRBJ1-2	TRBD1	CASSASGTGLLRGYTF	TGTGCCAGCAGCGCTTCCGGGACAGGGCTTCTTAGGGGCTACACCTTC
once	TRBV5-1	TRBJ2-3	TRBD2	CASSFTSGGALDTQYF	TGCGCCAGCAGCTTCACTAGCGGGGGGGCCTTAGATACGCAGTATTTT
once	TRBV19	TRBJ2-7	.	CASSKVPGPYEQYF	TGTGCCAGTAGTAAGGTCCCTGGGCCCTACGAGCAGTACTTC
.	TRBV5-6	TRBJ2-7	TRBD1	CASSSRGLIGYEQYF	TGTGCCAGCAGCTCCAGGGGGTTGATAGGCTACGAGCAGTACTTC
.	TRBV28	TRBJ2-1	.	CASSTPRVGMRNEQFF	TGTGCCAGCAGTACCCCCAGGGTAGGGATGCGCAATGAGCAGTTCTTC
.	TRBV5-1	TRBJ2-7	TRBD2	CASSARSGLAYEQYF	TGCGCCAGCAGCGCGCGTAGCGGGTTAGCCTACGAGCAGTACTTC
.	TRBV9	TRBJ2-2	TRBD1	CASSVGQGWTGELFF	TGTGCCAGCAGCGTAGGACAGGGGTGGACCGGGGAGCTGTTTTTT
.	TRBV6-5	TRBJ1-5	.	CASSQTGGLGQPQHF	TGTGCCAGCAGCCAAACGGGGGGGCTCGGTCAGCCCCAGCATTTT
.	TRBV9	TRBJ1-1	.	CASPLTATEAFF	TGTGCCAGCCCTCTCACTGCTACTGAAGCTTTCTTT
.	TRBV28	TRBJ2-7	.	CASSSPGSSYEQYF	TGTGCCAGCAGTTCCCCCGGGAGCTCCTACGAGCAGTACTTC
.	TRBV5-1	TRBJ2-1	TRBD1	CASSSGGNEQFF	TGCGCCAGCAGCTCAGGGGGCAATGAGCAGTTCTTC
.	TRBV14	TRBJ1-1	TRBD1	CASSQRTGRNTEAFF	TGTGCCAGCAGCCAGCGGACAGGGAGGAACACTGAAGCTTTCTTT
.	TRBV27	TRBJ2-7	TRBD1	CASRRTGLYEQYF	TGTGCCAGCAGGAGGACAGGCCTCTACGAGCAGTACTTC
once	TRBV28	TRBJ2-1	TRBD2	CASSRTSGRVEQFF	TGTGCCAGCAGTCGGACTAGCGGGAGGGTTGAGCAGTTCTTC
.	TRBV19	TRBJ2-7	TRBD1	CASSGTVPVGQYF	TGTGCCAGCTCCGGGACAGTCCCAGTGGGGCAGTACTTC
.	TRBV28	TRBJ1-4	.	CASSLGTDEKLFF	TGTGCCAGCAGTTTGGGGACTGACGAAAAACTGTTTTTT
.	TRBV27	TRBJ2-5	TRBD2	CASSPLAGFRAQYF	TGTGCCAGCAGCCCACTAGCGGGGTTCAGGGCCCAGTACTTC
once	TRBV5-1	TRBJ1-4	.	CASSFRGSGQANEKLFF	TGCGCCAGCAGCTTTCGGGGGTCAGGGCAGGCTAATGAAAAACTGTTTTTT